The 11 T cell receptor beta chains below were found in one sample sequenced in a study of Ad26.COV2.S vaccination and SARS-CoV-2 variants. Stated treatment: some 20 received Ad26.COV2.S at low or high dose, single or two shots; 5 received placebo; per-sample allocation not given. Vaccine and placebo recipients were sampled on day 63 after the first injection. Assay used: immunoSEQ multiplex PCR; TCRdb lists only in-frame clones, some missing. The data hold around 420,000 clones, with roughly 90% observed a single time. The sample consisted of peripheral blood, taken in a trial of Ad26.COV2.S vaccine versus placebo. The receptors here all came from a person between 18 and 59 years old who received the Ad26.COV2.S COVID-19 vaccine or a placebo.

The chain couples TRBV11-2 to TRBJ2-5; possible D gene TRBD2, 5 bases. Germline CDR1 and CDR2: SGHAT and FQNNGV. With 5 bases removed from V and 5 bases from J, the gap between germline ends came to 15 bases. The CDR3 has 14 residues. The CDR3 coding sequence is TGTGCCAGCAGCCCGCGAGGGTCTTTGGAGACCCAGTACTTC. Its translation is CASSPRGSLETQYF.

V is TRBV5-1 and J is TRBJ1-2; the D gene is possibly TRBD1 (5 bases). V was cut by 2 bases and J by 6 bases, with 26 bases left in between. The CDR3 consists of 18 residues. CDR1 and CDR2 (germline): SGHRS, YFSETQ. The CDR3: CASSLWPRTPEAQDGYTF. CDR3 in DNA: TGCGCCAGCAGCTTATGGCCACGGACACCTGAAGCGCAGGATGGCTACACCTTC.

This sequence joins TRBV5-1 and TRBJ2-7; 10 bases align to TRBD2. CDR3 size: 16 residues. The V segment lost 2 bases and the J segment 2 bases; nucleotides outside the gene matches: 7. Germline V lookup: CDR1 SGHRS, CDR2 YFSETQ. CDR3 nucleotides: TGCGCCAGCAGCTTCATTAGCGGGGGGTACACCTACGAGCAGTACTTC. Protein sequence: CASSFISGGYTYEQYF.

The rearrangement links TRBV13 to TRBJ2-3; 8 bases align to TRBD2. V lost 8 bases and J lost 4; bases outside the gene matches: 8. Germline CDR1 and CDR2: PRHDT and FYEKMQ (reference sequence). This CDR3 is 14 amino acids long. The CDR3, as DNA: TGTGCCAGCGGACCGGGACTAGTACCAGATACGCAGTATTTT. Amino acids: CASGPGLVPDTQYF.

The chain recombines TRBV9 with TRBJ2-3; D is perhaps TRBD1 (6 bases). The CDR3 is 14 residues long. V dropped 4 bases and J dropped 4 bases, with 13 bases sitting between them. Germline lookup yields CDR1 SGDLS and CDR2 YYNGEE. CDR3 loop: CASSRRQAPDTQYF. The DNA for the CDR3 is TGTGCCAGCAGCCGTCGACAGGCCCCAGATACGCAGTATTTT. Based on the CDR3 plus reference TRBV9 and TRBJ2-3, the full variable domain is DSGVTQTPKHLITATGQRVTLRCSPRSGDLSVYWYQQSLDQGLQFLIQYYNGEERAKGNILERFSAQQFPDLHSELNLSSLELGDSALYFCASSRRQAPDTQYFGPGTRLTVL.

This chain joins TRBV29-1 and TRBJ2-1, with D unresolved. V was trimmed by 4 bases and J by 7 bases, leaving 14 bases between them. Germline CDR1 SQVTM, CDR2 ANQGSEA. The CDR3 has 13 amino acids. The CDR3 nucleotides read TGCAGCGTTGGAGGAGTCGAGAAGAATGAGCAGTTCTTC. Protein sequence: CSVGGVEKNEQFF.

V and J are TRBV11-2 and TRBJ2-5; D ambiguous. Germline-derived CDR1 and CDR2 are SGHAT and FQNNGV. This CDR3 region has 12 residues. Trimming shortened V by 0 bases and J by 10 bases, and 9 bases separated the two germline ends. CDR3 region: CASSLEVSVQYF. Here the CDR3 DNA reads TGTGCCAGCAGCTTAGAAGTTTCGGTCCAGTACTTC.

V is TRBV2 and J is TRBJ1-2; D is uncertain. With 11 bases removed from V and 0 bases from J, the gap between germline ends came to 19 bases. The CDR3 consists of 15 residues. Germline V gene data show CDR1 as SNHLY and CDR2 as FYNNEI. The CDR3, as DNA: TGTGCCGGCCGCCCGGGGTTTGGGGCTAACTATGGCTACACCTTC. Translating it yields CAGRPGFGANYGYTF.

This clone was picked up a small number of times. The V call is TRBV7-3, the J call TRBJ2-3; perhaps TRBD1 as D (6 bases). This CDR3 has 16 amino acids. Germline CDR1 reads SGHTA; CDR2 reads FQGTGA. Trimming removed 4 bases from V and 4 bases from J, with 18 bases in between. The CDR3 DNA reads TGTGCCAGCAGCTCTAGCCACAGGGAAAGCGCAGATACGCAGTATTTT. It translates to CASSSSHRESADTQYF. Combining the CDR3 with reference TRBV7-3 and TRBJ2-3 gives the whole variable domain GAGVSQTPSNKVTEKGKYVELRCDPISGHTALYWYRQSLGQGPEFLIYFQGTGAADDSGLPNDRFFAVRPEGSVSTLKIQRTERGDSAVYLCASSSSHRESADTQYFGPGTRLTVL.

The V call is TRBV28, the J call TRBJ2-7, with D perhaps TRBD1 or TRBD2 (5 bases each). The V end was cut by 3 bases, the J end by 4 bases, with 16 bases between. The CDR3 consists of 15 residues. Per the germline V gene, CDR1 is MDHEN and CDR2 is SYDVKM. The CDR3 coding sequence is TGTGCCAGCAGTTTCCGGGGACGGGCCAAATACGAGCAGTACTTC. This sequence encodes CASSFRGRAKYEQYF.

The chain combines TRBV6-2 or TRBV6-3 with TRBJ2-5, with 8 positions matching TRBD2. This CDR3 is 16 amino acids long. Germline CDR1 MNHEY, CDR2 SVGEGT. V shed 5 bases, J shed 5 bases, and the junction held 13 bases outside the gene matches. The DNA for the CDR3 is TGTGCCAGCAGTAGGCACCCCAGCGGGGGAGTGGAGACCCAGTACTTC. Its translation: CASSRHPSGGVETQYF.